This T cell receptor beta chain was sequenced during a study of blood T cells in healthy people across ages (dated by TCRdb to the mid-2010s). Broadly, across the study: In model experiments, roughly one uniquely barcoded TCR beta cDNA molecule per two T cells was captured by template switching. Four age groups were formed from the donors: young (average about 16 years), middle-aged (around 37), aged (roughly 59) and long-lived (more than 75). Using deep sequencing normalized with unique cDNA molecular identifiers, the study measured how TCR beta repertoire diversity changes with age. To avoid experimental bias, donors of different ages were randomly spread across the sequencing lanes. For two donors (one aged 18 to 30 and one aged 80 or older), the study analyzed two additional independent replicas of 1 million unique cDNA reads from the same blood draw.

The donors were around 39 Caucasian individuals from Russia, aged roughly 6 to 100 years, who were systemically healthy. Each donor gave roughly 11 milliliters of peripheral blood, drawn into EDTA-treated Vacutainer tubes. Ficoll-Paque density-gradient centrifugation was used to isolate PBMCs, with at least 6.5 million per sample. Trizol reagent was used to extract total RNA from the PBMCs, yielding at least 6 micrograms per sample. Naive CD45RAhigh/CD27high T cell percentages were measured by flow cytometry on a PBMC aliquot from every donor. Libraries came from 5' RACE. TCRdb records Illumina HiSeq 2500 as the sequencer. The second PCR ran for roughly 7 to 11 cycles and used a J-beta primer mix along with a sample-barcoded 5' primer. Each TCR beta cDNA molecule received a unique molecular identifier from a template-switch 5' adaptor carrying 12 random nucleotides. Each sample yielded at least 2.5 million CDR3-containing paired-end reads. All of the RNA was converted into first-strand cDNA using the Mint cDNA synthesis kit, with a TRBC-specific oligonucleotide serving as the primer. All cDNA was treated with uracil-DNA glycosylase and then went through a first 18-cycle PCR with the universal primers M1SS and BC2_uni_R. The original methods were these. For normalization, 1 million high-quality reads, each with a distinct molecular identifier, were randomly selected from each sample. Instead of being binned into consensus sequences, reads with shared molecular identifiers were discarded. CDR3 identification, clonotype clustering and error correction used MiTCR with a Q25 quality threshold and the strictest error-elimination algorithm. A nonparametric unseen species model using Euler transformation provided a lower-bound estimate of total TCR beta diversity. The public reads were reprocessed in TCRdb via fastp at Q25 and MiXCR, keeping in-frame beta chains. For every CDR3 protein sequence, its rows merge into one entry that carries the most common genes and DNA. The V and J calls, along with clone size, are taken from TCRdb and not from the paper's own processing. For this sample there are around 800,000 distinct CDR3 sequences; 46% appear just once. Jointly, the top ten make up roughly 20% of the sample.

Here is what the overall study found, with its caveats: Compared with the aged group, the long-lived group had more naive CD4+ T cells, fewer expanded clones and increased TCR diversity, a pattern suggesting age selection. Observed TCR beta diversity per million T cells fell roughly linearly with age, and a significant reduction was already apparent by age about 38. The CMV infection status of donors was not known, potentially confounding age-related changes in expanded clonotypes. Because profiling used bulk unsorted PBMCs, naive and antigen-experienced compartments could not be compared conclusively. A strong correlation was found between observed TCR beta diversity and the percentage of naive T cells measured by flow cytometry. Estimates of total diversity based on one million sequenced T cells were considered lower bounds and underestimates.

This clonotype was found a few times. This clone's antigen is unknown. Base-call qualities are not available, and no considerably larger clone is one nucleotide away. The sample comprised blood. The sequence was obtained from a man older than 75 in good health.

CDR3 reads: CASSLGAKDTQYF. The DNA is as follows: TGTGCCAGCAGCTTAGGGGCGAAAGATACGCAGTATTTT. The rearrangement combines TRBV7-2 with TRBJ2-3; the D gene is unclear. The CDR3 goes from the cysteine to the phenylalanine over 13 residues. Kept here is only the CDR3 DNA, which spans 39 bases and is read in frame from base 1. Taken from the germline V gene, the CDR1 and CDR2 loops are SGHTA and FQGNSA. A distance of 7 bases separates the germline ends of V and J, which lose 1 base and 5 bases respectively.